The 6 T cell receptor beta chains presented below share a single source sample, sequenced in a study of PD-L1 blockade in urothelial cancer. This table comes from immunoSEQ multiplex PCR, and its TCRdb copy is limited to in-frame clones, with some not included. Of roughly 20,000 clones in the sample, 85% to 90% were seen once. The specimen comprised PBMCs, sampled around atezolizumab (anti-PD-L1) treatment. The receptor source for this set is a woman aged 60-75 years with urothelial cancer.

The CDR3: CASSTRGTGMGGYTF. The CDR3 region has the DNA TGCGCCAGCAGCACCAGGGGGACAGGGATGGGCGGCTACACCTTC. The V gene is TRBV5-1, the J gene TRBJ1-2; 9 bases agree with TRBD1. The CDR3 spans 15 residues. Germline assignment: CDR1 SGHRS and CDR2 YFSETQ. Trimming removed 4 bases from V and 8 bases from J; junction bases left unmatched: 12.

The gene calls are TRBV19 and TRBJ2-1; TRBD2 matches at 7 bases. The CDR3 loop spans 12 amino acids. Germline CDR1 LNHDA, CDR2 SQIVND (reference sequence). J gave up 15 bases and V 7 bases, and 12 bases lay outside the gene matches. The CDR3: CASTQDRREWFF. The CDR3, as DNA: TGTGCCAGTACCCAAGACCGGCGGGAGTGGTTCTTC.

V gene TRBV19 combines with J gene TRBJ2-3; D ambiguous. Germline loops: CDR1 LNHDA, CDR2 SQIVND (reference sequence). The CDR3 consists of 15 residues. The V gene lost 5 bases and the J gene lost 0 bases, with 12 bases spanning the gap. CDR3 protein: CASSVPWPSTDTQYF. CDR3 bases: TGTGCCAGTAGTGTTCCTTGGCCCAGCACAGATACGCAGTATTTT. The variable domain in full, with the rest retrieved from reference TRBV19 and TRBJ2-3, is DGGITQSPKYLFRKEGQNVTLSCEQNLNHDAMYWYRQDPGQGLRLIYYSQIVNDFQKGDIAEGYSVSREKKESFPLTVTSAQKNPTAFYLCASSVPWPSTDTQYFGPGTRLTVL.

The chain carries TRBV28 and TRBJ2-7, with TRBD2 as a possible D gene (5 bases). The CDR3 consists of 13 residues. The V gene's germline CDR1 is MDHEN and CDR2 SYDVKM. V lost 5 bases to trimming and J lost 3 bases, with 11 bases between them. The CDR3 bases are TGTGCCAGCAGTCCTTCGGGGTTCTACGAGCAGTACTTC. Residues: CASSPSGFYEQYF.

The chain is built from TRBV28 and TRBJ1-1, with a weak D call TRBD1 (6 bases). The CDR3 spans 14 residues. The germline CDR1 and CDR2 sequences are MDHEN and SYDVKM. V lost 6 bases to trimming and J lost 0 bases, with 11 bases between them. The CDR3 region has the DNA TGTGCCAGCAGAATTCCAGGGGTGAACACTGAAGCTTTCTTT. Protein: CASRIPGVNTEAFF.

The rearrangement joins TRBV19 to TRBJ2-7, with a weak D call TRBD2 (6 bases). CDR1 is LNHDA and CDR2 is SQIVND in the germline V gene (reference sequence). This CDR3 has 13 amino acids. V lost 5 bases, J lost 3 bases, and 11 bases lay in between. The CDR3 DNA reads TGTGCCAGTAGTGCGGGGATCCTCTACGAGCAGTACTTC. It translates to CASSAGILYEQYF.